The entry that follows covers one TCR beta chain sequence. The specificity of this receptor is unknown. The input lacks base qualities; no much larger clone sits a single base away. As encoded in the germline V gene, CDR1 is MNHEY while CDR2 is SVGAGI. The CDR3 runs 16 residues from the cysteine to the phenylalanine. Solely the CDR3 DNA is kept, with 48 bases framed from the first base. Trimming takes 2 bases off V and 4 bases off J; junction bases not matched to a gene: 6. The donors were under 40 Caucasian individuals from Russia, aged roughly 6 to 90 years, who were systemically healthy. Each donor gave approximately 9.4 milliliters of peripheral blood, drawn into EDTA-treated Vacutainer tubes. Ficoll-Paque density-gradient centrifugation was used to isolate PBMCs, with at least 6 million obtained per sample. Total RNA was extracted from PBMCs with Trizol reagent, with at least 6 micrograms obtained per sample. For every donor, an aliquot of PBMCs went through flow cytometry to measure the percentages of naive CD45RAhigh/CD27high T cells.

The sample comes from a study of blood T cells in healthy people across ages (dated by TCRdb to 2013 to 2016). Regarding the complete study: In model experiments, roughly one uniquely barcoded TCR beta cDNA molecule per two T cells was captured by template switching. Four age groups were formed from the donors: young (average about 16 years), middle-aged (approximately 39), aged (more than 55) and long-lived (more than 75). To track age-related changes in TCR beta repertoire diversity, the study relied on deep sequencing normalized with unique cDNA molecular identifiers. For two donors (one aged 18 to 29 and one aged 80 or older), the study analyzed two additional independent replicas of 1 million unique cDNA reads from the same blood draw. Donors of different ages were randomly distributed across sequencing lanes to avoid experimental bias.

Library generation was performed with 5' RACE. For sequencing, an Illumina HiSeq 2500 was employed. A second 7 to 11 cycle PCR used a sample-barcoded 5' primer and a J-beta primer mix. A unique molecular identifier was introduced onto each TCR beta cDNA molecule by a template-switch 5' adaptor carrying 12 random nucleotides. Each sample yielded at least 2.5 million CDR3-containing paired-end reads. First-strand cDNA synthesis was performed from all RNA using the Mint cDNA synthesis kit, with priming by a TRBC-specific oligonucleotide. Following uracil-DNA glycosylase treatment, a first 18-cycle PCR with universal primers M1SS and BC2_uni_R was performed on all cDNA. In the authors' own workflow: For normalization, 1 million high-quality reads, each with a distinct molecular identifier, were randomly selected from each sample. Instead of being binned into consensus sequences, reads that shared molecular identifiers were thrown out. MiTCR, set to a Q25 quality threshold and the strictest error-elimination algorithm, was used for CDR3 identification, clonotype clustering and error correction. A nonparametric unseen species model using Euler transformation provided a lower-bound estimate of total TCR beta diversity. TCRdb reprocessing: public reads trimmed at Q25 with fastp, clones called with MiXCR, in-frame beta chains kept. Rows matching on CDR3 protein sequence are summarized as one entry with the most common DNA and genes. TCRdb, not the original authors, processed these V and J calls. This sample is represented by just over 800,000 distinct CDR3 sequences; about 62% of them were singletons. The ten biggest clones cover about 30% of the sample.

Broad study findings and their caveats: Observed TCR beta diversity per million T cells fell roughly linearly with age, and a significant reduction was already apparent by age around 40. Conclusive comparison of naive and antigen-experienced compartments was prevented by the profiling of bulk unsorted PBMCs. Because donor CMV infection status was unknown, age-related changes in expanded clonotypes were potentially confounded. Estimates of total diversity based on one million sequenced T cells were considered lower bounds and underestimates. The long-lived group showed more naive CD4+ T cells, fewer expanded clones and increased TCR diversity than the aged group, suggesting age selection. The percentage of naive T cells measured by flow cytometry correlated strongly with observed TCR beta diversity.

The receptor was derived from a man aged 25 to 40 in good health. In this chain, TRBV6-5 is recombined with TRBJ2-2; the junction holds 8 bases that match TRBD1. What was sequenced was blood. The CDR3 region has the sequence CASSYGRGLFTGELFF. The sequenced DNA: TGTGCCAGCAGTTACGGCAGGGGGCTCTTCACCGGGGAGCTGTTTTTT.